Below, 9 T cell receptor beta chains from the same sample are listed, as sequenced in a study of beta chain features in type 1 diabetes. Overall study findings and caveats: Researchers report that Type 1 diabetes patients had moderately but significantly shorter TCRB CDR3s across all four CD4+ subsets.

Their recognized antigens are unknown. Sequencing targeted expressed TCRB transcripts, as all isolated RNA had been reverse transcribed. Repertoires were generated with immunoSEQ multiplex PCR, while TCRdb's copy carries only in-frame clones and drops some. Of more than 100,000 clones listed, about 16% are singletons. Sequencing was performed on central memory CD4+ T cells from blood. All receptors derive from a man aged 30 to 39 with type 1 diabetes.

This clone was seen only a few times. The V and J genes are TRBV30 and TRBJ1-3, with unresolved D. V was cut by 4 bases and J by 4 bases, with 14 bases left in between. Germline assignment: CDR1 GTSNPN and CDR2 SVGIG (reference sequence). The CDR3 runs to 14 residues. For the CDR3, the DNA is TGTGCCTGGACCCCTGGAGGCCGGGGAAACACCATATATTTT. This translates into CAWTPGGRGNTIYF.

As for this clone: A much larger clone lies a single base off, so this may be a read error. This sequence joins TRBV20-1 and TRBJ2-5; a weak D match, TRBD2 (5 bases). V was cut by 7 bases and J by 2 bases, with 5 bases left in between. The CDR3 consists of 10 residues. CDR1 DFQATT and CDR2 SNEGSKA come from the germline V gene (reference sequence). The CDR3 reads CSGGQETQYF. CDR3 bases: TGCAGTGGCGGGCAAGAGACCCAGTACTTC.

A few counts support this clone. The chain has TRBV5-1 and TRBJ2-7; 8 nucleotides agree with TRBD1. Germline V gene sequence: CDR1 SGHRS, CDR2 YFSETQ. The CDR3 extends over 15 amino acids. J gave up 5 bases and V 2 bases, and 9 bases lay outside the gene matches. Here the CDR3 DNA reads TGCGCCAGCAGCTTTTTAGGACAGGGAGGAGACGAGCAGTACTTC. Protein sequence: CASSFLGQGGDEQYF.

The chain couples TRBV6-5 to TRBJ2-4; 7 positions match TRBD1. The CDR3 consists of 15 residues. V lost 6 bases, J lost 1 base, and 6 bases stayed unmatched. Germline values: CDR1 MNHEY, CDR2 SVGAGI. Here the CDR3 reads CASSTQGVAKNIQYF. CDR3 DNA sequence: TGTGCCAGCAGCACCCAGGGGGTTGCCAAAAACATTCAGTACTTC.

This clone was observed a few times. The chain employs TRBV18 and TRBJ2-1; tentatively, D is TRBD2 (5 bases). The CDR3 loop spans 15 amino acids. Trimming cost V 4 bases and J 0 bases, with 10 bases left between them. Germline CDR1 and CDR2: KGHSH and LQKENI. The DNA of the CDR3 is TGTGCCAGCTCACGCCTAACTAGCTCCTACAATGAGCAGTTCTTC. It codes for CASSRLTSSYNEQFF.

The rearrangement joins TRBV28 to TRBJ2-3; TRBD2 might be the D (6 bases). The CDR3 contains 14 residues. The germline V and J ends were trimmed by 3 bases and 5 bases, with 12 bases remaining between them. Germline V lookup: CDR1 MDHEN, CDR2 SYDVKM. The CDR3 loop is CASSLAGTKDTQYF. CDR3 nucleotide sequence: TGTGCCAGCAGTTTGGCGGGGACCAAAGATACGCAGTATTTT.

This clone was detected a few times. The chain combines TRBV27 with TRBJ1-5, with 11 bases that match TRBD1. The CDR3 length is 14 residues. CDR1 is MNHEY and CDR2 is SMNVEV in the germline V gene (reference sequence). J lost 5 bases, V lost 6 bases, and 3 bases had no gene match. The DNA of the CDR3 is TGTGCCAGCAGCCAGGGACAGGGGGATCAGCCCCAGCATTTT. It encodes CASSQGQGDQPQHF.

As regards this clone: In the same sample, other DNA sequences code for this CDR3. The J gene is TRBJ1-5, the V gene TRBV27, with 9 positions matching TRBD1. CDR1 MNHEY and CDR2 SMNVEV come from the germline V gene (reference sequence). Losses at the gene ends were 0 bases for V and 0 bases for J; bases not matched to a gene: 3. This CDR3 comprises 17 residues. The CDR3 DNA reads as TGTGCCAGCAGTTTATCTTCGGGACAGGGTAGCAATCAGCCCCAGCATTTT. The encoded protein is CASSLSSGQGSNQPQHF.

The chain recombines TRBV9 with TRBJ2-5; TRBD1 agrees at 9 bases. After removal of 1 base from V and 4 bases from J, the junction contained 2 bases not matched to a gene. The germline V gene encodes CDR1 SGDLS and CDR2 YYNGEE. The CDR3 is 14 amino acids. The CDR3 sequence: CASSVKDRGETQYF. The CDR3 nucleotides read TGTGCCAGCAGCGTAAAGGACAGGGGAGAGACCCAGTACTTC.